This T cell receptor (beta chain) was found in a study of T cell responses to AZD1222 COVID-19 vaccine. Trimming stripped 3 bases from V and 5 bases from J, with 11 bases between. The CDR3 is made up of 13 amino acids. Looked up from germline, CDR1 is SGDLS and CDR2 is YYNGEE. The method was immunoSEQ multiplex PCR; TCRdb's version includes in-frame clones alone and lacks a portion of them. Among roughly 140,000 clones, about nine tenths were seen once, and the ten largest hold over 1.5%. This specimen was peripheral blood, taken on day 0 of AZD1222 vaccination. The rearrangement links TRBV9 to TRBJ2-5, with D perhaps matching TRBD1 (5 bases). This clonotype was sampled from an adult in good health. The CDR3 here is CASSGTNLETQYF. The CDR3 bases are TGTGCCAGCAGCGGGACAAATTTGGAGACCCAGTACTTC.